The 14 T cell receptor beta chains in this list originate from one sample, sequenced in a study of blood T cell repertoires in COVID-19. Produced via immunoSEQ multiplex PCR; TCRdb's table is partial and in-frame only. The sample contains fewer than 350,000 clones, around 90% of which appear only once. The sample was PBMCs or T cells enriched from blood (not recorded which). The receptors come from a woman between 40 and 50 years old who had recovered from COVID-19.

This chain uses TRBV29-1 with TRBJ1-2; 8 nucleotides line up with TRBD1. V lost 0 bases, J lost 8 bases, and 5 bases stayed unmatched. The CDR3 contains 13 residues. The germline CDR1 and CDR2 sequences are SQVTM and ANQGSEA. Here the CDR3 DNA reads TGCAGCGTTGAAGATTGGACAGGGAACGGCTACACCTTC. It is translated as CSVEDWTGNGYTF.

The chain couples TRBV10-3 to TRBJ2-5; weak D call: TRBD2 (6 bases). Trimming left V 6 bases short and J 1 base short, with 15 bases between. The CDR3 is made up of 15 amino acids. Germline V gene sequence: CDR1 ENHRY, CDR2 SYGVKD. The CDR3 is CAIRESGRIQETQYF. The DNA for the CDR3 is TGTGCCATCAGGGAGAGCGGGCGAATCCAAGAGACCCAGTACTTC.

V is TRBV7-2 and J is TRBJ1-3; 12 nucleotides align to TRBD1. V dropped 4 bases and J dropped 2; count of bases not matched to a gene: 3. Germline V gene sequence: CDR1 SGHTA, CDR2 FQGNSA. This CDR3 region has 16 residues. For the CDR3, the DNA is TGTGCCAGCAGCTCCGGGACAGGGGGCACTGGAAACACCATATATTTT. It is translated as CASSSGTGGTGNTIYF.

The chain recombines TRBV27 with TRBJ2-1, with TRBD2 matching 12 bases. J lost 5 bases, V lost 7 bases, and 12 bases had no gene match. CDR3 size: 17 residues. Germline V gene lookup returns CDR1 MNHEY and CDR2 SMNVEV (reference sequence). CDR3 amino acids: CASKLRTSGALDNEQFF. CDR3 DNA sequence: TGTGCCAGCAAGCTACGGACTAGCGGGGCTTTGGACAATGAGCAGTTCTTC.

In this sample, this clone turned up once. The CDR3 loop is CASSQVGRSNGYTF. The CDR3 nucleotides are TGTGCCAGCAGCCAAGTGGGCCGATCAAACGGCTACACCTTC. The chain employs TRBV4-2 and TRBJ1-2; D is undetermined. Looked up from germline, CDR1 is LGHNA and CDR2 is YNFKEQ. This CDR3 has 14 amino acids. Trimming took off 1 base at V and 8 bases at J, with 14 bases between the two ends.

The genes are TRBV7-9 and TRBJ2-7, with 12 bases fitting TRBD2. Germline V gene sequence: CDR1 SEHNR, CDR2 FQNEAQ (reference sequence). The trim removed 2 bases at V and 11 bases at J, leaving 4 bases unmatched. The CDR3 is made up of 13 amino acids. CDR3 amino acids: CASSLTGLAGKYF. The DNA of the CDR3 is TGTGCCAGCAGCTTAACCGGACTAGCGGGAAAGTACTTC.

The genes are TRBV5-4 and TRBJ2-3; 8 bases line up with TRBD1. Losses at the gene ends were 4 bases for V and 5 bases for J; bases not matched to a gene: 6. There are 14 residues in the CDR3. Germline values: CDR1 SGHNT, CDR2 YYREEE (reference sequence). The CDR3 region is CASSLQGAGDTQYF. The CDR3 DNA reads as TGTGCCAGCAGCCTTCAGGGGGCAGGAGATACGCAGTATTTT.

The chain combines TRBV10-3 with TRBJ2-1; possible D gene TRBD2, 5 bases. The CDR3 runs 14 residues. V shed 5 bases and J shed 7 bases, with 15 bases lying between them. CDR1 is ENHRY, CDR2 SYGVKD, per germline. DNA of the CDR3: TGTGCCATCAGTTATCGGGCTAGCAATAATGAGCAGTTCTTC. It translates to CAISYRASNNEQFF.

This clone was seen once. The chain links TRBV29-1 to TRBJ2-1; no clear D gene. The germline CDR1 and CDR2 sequences are SQVTM and ANQGSEA. V dropped 3 bases and J dropped 9 bases, with 9 bases sitting between them. This CDR3 comprises 11 residues. The CDR3: CSVEIPGEQFF. CDR3 coding DNA: TGCAGCGTTGAGATTCCGGGTGAGCAGTTCTTC.

The chain uses TRBV19 and TRBJ2-3; TRBD2 matches 11 bases. The CDR3 is 14 amino acids. The junction had 4 bases not matched to a gene; V was cut back by 10 bases and J by 1 base. CDR1 and CDR2 (germline): LNHDA, SQIVND (reference sequence). CDR3 nucleotides: TGTGCCACTACACTAGCGGGAGGCACAGATACGCAGTATTTT. Translating it yields CATTLAGGTDTQYF. Looking up the rest from reference TRBV19 and TRBJ2-3 gives the full variable domain: DGGITQSPKYLFRKEGQNVTLSCEQNLNHDAMYWYRQDPGQGLRLIYYSQIVNDFQKGDIAEGYSVSREKKESFPLTVTSAQKNPTAFYLCATTLAGGTDTQYFGPGTRLTVL.

The CDR3 spells CATTGRLPNEKLFF. CDR3 coding DNA: TGTGCCACCACCGGTCGATTGCCAAATGAAAAACTGTTTTTT. V is TRBV2 and J is TRBJ1-4, with no clear D. Per germline, CDR1 SNHLY and CDR2 FYNNEI. The CDR3 runs to 14 residues. The V and J ends lost 10 bases and 5 bases respectively, with 17 bases between them.

This rearrangement joins TRBV18 to TRBJ1-2; D perhaps matches TRBD1 (5 bases). The CDR3 consists of 13 residues. Germline values: CDR1 KGHSH, CDR2 LQKENI. The V end lost 3 bases, the J end lost 9 bases, and 14 bases lay between the germline ends. The DNA of the CDR3 is TGTGCCAGCTCACCTTTAGGGGATCGGCGCTACACCTTC. It yields the protein CASSPLGDRRYTF.

V is TRBV14 and J is TRBJ2-7, with D possibly TRBD1 on 6 matching bases. This CDR3 is 16 amino acids long. Trimming stripped 4 bases from V and 3 bases from J, with 19 bases between. Germline CDR1 is SGHDN and CDR2 is FVKESK. CDR3 nucleotide sequence: TGTGCCAGCAGCCCTCCCTCCTGGGCAGGGGACTACGAGCAGTACTTC. It is translated as CASSPPSWAGDYEQYF.

V usage is TRBV5-4 and J usage is TRBJ2-5; 7 bases agree with TRBD1. The CDR3 contains 13 residues. V lost 3 bases to trimming and J lost 5 bases; unmatched junction nucleotides: 4. The V gene's germline CDR1 is SGHNT and CDR2 YYREEE (reference sequence). The CDR3 DNA reads as TGTGCCAGCAGCTCAGACAGGGATGAGACCCAGTACTTC. As protein: CASSSDRDETQYF.